The following is a T cell receptor beta chain sequence with its context. Time point described: cycle 4 day 1 (C4D1), after five to seven weeks of nivolumab. After autologous stem cell transplantation all patients relapsed, and prior brentuximab vedotin exposure differed between cohorts. This entry belongs to a study of PD-1 blockade in classical Hodgkin lymphoma. Data came from immunoSEQ multiplex PCR; TCRdb stores just in-frame clones and leaves some out. The table has more than 75,000 clones, approximately 94% seen once; the top ten hold around 2%. The germline CDR1 and CDR2 sequences are MNHNY and SVGAGI (reference sequence). The ends were cut back, 0 bases at V and 2 bases at J, with 10 bases in the middle. The CDR3 loop spans 15 amino acids.

The chain uses TRBV6-6 and TRBJ1-2; no definite D call. Source: peripheral blood mononuclear cells (PBMCs), taken before the fourth cycle of nivolumab. This clonotype was obtained from a human donor with classical Hodgkin lymphoma. The CDR3 DNA sequence: TGTGCCAGCAGTTACTCGAGTCTACTGAACTATGGCTACACCTTC. Its translation is CASSYSSLLNYGYTF.